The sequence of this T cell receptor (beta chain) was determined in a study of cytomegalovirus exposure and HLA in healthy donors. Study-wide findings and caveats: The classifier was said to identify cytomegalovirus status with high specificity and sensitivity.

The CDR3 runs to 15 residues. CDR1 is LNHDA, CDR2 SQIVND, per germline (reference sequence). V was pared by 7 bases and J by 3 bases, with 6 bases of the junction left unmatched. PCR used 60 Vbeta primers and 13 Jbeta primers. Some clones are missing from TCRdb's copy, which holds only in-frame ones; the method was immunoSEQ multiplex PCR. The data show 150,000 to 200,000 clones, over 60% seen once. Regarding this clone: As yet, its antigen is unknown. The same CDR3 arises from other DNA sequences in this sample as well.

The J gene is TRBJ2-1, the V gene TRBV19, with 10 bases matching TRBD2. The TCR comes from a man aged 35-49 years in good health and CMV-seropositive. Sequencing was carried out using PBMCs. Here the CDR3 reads CASTLGLADYNEQFF. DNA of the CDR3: TGTGCCAGTACCCTAGGACTAGCGGACTACAATGAGCAGTTCTTC.